The table lists the clone carrying this T cell receptor (beta chain) with a few counts. Antigen unknown. Separation from the roughly 670-subject first cohort characterized the 120-subject validation cohort, to which the donors belonged. The protocol was immunoSEQ multiplex PCR, while the TCRdb copy is restricted to in-frame clones and leaves out a portion. The table lists about 270,000 clones, 80% to 90% of them singletons, with approximately 1% in the top ten. This record comes from a study of cytomegalovirus exposure and HLA in healthy donors. Study-wide context: The 120 validation repertoires matched the 500 to 750 first-cohort repertoires in platform, a later analysis reported.

Points from the study as a whole: Through in vitro validation, three CMV-associated chains were shown to be specific for CMV antigens. Some TCR beta chains (roughly 160 of them) were listed as cytomegalovirus-associated.

The V end lost 5 bases, the J end lost 6 bases, and 16 bases lay between the germline ends. CDR3 length equals 13 residues. Germline V gives CDR1 GTSNPN, CDR2 SVGIG (reference sequence). The TCR sequence derives from a woman aged 18 to 35 in good health and CMV-seronegative. Input material: PBMCs. The rearrangement joins TRBV30 to TRBJ1-2; the D gene is possibly TRBD1 (6 bases). The CDR3 region is CAWQRQGSDGYTF. CDR3 sequence (DNA): TGTGCCTGGCAACGCCAGGGGTCAGATGGCTACACCTTC. The variable domain in full, completed from reference TRBV30 and TRBJ1-2, reads SQTIHQWPATLVQPVGSPLSLECTVEGTSNPNLYWYRQAAGRGLQLLFYSVGIGQISSEVPQNLSASRPQDRQFILSSKKLLLSDSGFYLCAWQRQGSDGYTFGSGTRLTVV.